The next 21 T cell receptor beta chains were all read from a single sample in a study of cytomegalovirus exposure and HLA in healthy donors (dated by TCRdb to 2016 to 2017). The library was prepared using the immunoSEQ multiplex PCR assay. A mixture of 60 forward primers for TCR Vbeta segments and 13 reverse primers for TCR Jbeta segments was used in the multiplex PCR. This is the immuneACCESS table as TCRdb keeps it, with only in-frame sequences that have V and J called. A part of the clones is gone; compared with another copy, unresolved V genes explain less than half, and the rest is unexplained. The table for this sample lists about 130,000 clones; over 70% of them were counted only once. Of the sample, around 1.8% is held by the ten largest clones. The specimen was PBMCs. These receptors were collected from a woman in her thirties or forties in good health and CMV-seronegative.

This clone appeared a few times. V is TRBV19 and J is TRBJ2-2; tentative D call: TRBD2 (6 bases). Germline assignment: CDR1 LNHDA and CDR2 SQIVND (reference sequence). Trimming left V 7 bases short and J 0 bases short, with 15 bases between. The CDR3 is 16 amino acids. The CDR3 DNA sequence: TGTGCCAGTACCAACGTGGGGGGATCGAACACCGGGGAGCTGTTTTTT. Protein: CASTNVGGSNTGELFF.

The chain joins TRBV25-1 to TRBJ1-4; TRBD1 aligns across 8 bases. CDR1 and CDR2 from the germline V gene are MGHDK and SYGVNS. CDR3 length: 17 residues. V dropped 3 bases and J dropped 7; count of bases not matched to a gene: 13. The CDR3 nucleotides are TGTGCCAGCAGTGACCCCCTCGGGGGGACAGGAGGTGAAAAACTGTTTTTT. The encoded protein is CASSDPLGGTGGEKLFF.

The CDR3 here is CASSGTALNEKLFF. Here the CDR3 DNA reads TGTGCCAGCAGTGGGACAGCGCTTAATGAAAAACTGTTTTTT. J is TRBJ1-4 and V is TRBV27; 7 bases are shared with TRBD1. The CDR3 is 14 amino acids. CDR1 and CDR2 (germline): MNHEY, SMNVEV (reference sequence). V shed 5 bases, J shed 4 bases, and the junction held 4 bases outside the gene matches.

The V and J genes are TRBV18 and TRBJ2-1, with D unclear. CDR3 length: 14 amino acids. With 3 bases removed from V and 0 bases from J, the gap between germline ends came to 6 bases. The germline V gene encodes CDR1 KGHSH and CDR2 LQKENI. The CDR3 DNA sequence: TGTGCCAGCTCACCGGCTAGCTCCTACAATGAGCAGTTCTTC. Its translation is CASSPASSYNEQFF.

This chain joins TRBV7-2 and TRBJ2-3; D gene uncertain. The CDR3 loop spans 11 amino acids. V lost 3 bases to trimming and J lost 10 bases, with 8 bases between them. Germline CDR1 SGHTA, CDR2 FQGNSA. Written as DNA, the CDR3 is TGTGCCAGCAGCTTGAGGCCGCCGCAGTATTTT. Its translation is CASSLRPPQYF.

This clone was seen a few times. This sequence joins TRBV11-2 and TRBJ2-7, with a possible D match to TRBD2 (5 bases). V was pared by 5 bases and J by 9 bases, with 14 bases between. Germline CDR1 reads SGHAT; CDR2 reads FQNNGV. The CDR3 extends over 12 amino acids. The CDR3 loop reads CASSPEGDGQYF. CDR3 nucleotides: TGTGCCAGCAGCCCAGAGGGCGACGGGCAGTACTTC.

The chain combines TRBV5-1 with TRBJ2-2, with D possibly TRBD1 on 6 matching bases. The CDR3 is 14 residues long. Germline values: CDR1 SGHRS, CDR2 YFSETQ. V lost 1 base, J lost 5 bases, and 9 bases lay in between. The CDR3, as DNA: TGCGCCAGCAGCTTGTCAGGGGTGACCGGGGAGCTGTTTTTT. Protein sequence: CASSLSGVTGELFF.

The genes are TRBV30 and TRBJ2-7, with 8 positions matching TRBD2. The CDR3 sequence is 15 residues long. Germline-derived CDR1 and CDR2 are GTSNPN and SVGIG (reference sequence). J lost 0 bases, V lost 3 bases, and 7 bases had no gene match. CDR3 sequence: CAWSPAAGGSYEQYF. The CDR3 nucleotides are TGTGCCTGGAGCCCCGCGGCGGGGGGCTCCTACGAGCAGTACTTC.

V usage is TRBV2 and J usage is TRBJ1-2, with a weak D call TRBD1 (5 bases). The germline V and J ends were trimmed by 6 bases and 7 bases, with 18 bases remaining between them. The germline V gene has CDR1 SNHLY and CDR2 FYNNEI. There are 14 residues in the CDR3. The DNA of the CDR3 is TGTGCCAGCAGCCTTAGGGAGGGACTACGTGGCTACACCTTC. It codes for CASSLREGLRGYTF.

The rearrangement uses TRBV4-2 and TRBJ2-5; tentative D call: TRBD1 (6 bases). Gene TRBJ2-7 matches the end of the DNA better, so the J call may be wrong. The CDR3 totals 15 residues. Germline-derived CDR1 and CDR2 are LGHNA and YNFKEQ. The CDR3 nucleotides read TGTGCCAGCAGCCAACCGGGACAACTCCTGAACGAGCAGTACTTC. Amino acid sequence: CASSQPGQLLNEQYF.

The V call is TRBV7-8, the J call TRBJ2-5; the match to TRBD2 covers 7 bases. The V gene's germline CDR1 is SGHVS and CDR2 FQNEAQ. The CDR3 has 14 amino acids. J was trimmed by 4 bases and V by 1 base; bases with no gene match: 3. The CDR3: CASSLGGSGETQYF. The CDR3 region has the DNA TGTGCCAGCAGCTTAGGCGGGAGTGGAGAGACCCAGTACTTC.

This chain connects TRBV23-1 to TRBJ2-1, with 10 bases lining up with TRBD2. TRBV23-1 is an ORF, with its function uncertain. V gave up 11 bases and J gave up 0 bases; unmatched junction bases: 4. This CDR3 has 14 amino acids. CDR3 nucleotides: TGCGCCTCGGGACTAGCGCACTCCTACAATGAGCAGTTCTTC. Residues: CASGLAHSYNEQFF.

The chain is built from TRBV5-1 and TRBJ2-3; D might be TRBD2 (6 bases). Trimming shortened V by 4 bases and J by 2 bases, and 11 bases separated the two germline ends. The CDR3 loop spans 14 amino acids. Germline V gene lookup returns CDR1 SGHRS and CDR2 YFSETQ. CDR3 DNA sequence: TGCGCCAGCAGCCGGACTACCTTCACAGATACGCAGTATTTT. Protein sequence: CASSRTTFTDTQYF.

V usage is TRBV6-6 and J usage is TRBJ2-5, with a weak D call TRBD2 (6 bases). The CDR3 is 15 residues long. The germline V gene has CDR1 MNHNY and CDR2 SVGAGI (reference sequence). The ends were cut back, 0 bases at V and 2 bases at J, with 10 bases in the middle. The CDR3 DNA follows: TGTGCCAGCAGTTACTCGGGACTTCGACAAGAGACCCAGTACTTC. Protein: CASSYSGLRQETQYF.

This chain joins TRBV25-1 and TRBJ1-2; D might be TRBD1 (6 bases). Germline-derived CDR1 and CDR2 are MGHDK and SYGVNS. There are 12 residues in the CDR3. Trimming cost V 4 bases and J 8 bases, with 11 bases left between them. The CDR3 here is CASSGGLWGYTF. CDR3 nucleotides: TGTGCCAGCAGTGGGGGGCTCTGGGGCTACACCTTC.

The chain employs TRBV5-1 and TRBJ2-1; the match to TRBD1 covers 7 bases. CDR1 is SGHRS and CDR2 is YFSETQ in the germline V gene. The CDR3 contains 16 residues. The junction had 5 bases not matched to a gene; V was cut back by 0 bases and J by 2 bases. In DNA form, the CDR3 reads TGCGCCAGCAGCTTGGGATCCGGGACAGCCTACAATGAGCAGTTCTTC. Its translation is CASSLGSGTAYNEQFF.

The gene calls are TRBV11-2 and TRBJ2-5; 7 positions agree with TRBD2. The trim removed 3 bases at V and 7 bases at J, leaving 14 bases unmatched. The length of the CDR3 is 16 residues. The germline CDR1 and CDR2 sequences are SGHAT and FQNNGV. The DNA for the CDR3 is TGTGCCAGCAGCTTGACCAAGCGGGGTCCTCATACGACCCAGTACTTC. This codes for CASSLTKRGPHTTQYF.

J is TRBJ2-2 and V is TRBV9; TRBD1 matches at 8 bases. The V gene end was trimmed by 0 bases and the J gene end by 6 bases; junction bases not matched to a gene: 4. The CDR3 is 15 amino acids. Germline lookup yields CDR1 SGDLS and CDR2 YYNGEE. CDR3 amino acids: CASSVDQGASGELFF. CDR3 in DNA: TGTGCCAGCAGCGTAGATCAGGGGGCTTCCGGGGAGCTGTTTTTT. Complete variable domain (other parts from reference TRBV9 and TRBJ2-2): DSGVTQTPKHLITATGQRVTLRCSPRSGDLSVYWYQQSLDQGLQFLIQYYNGEERAKGNILERFSAQQFPDLHSELNLSSLELGDSALYFCASSVDQGASGELFFGEGSRLTVL.

This rearrangement joins TRBV11-3 to TRBJ2-2; D gene ambiguous. CDR3 size: 15 residues. Trimming took 4 bases from V and 0 from J, leaving 9 bases between them. Germline V gene data show CDR1 as SGHNT and CDR2 as YENEEA. DNA of the CDR3: TGTGCCAGCAGCTCTGGAACAGCGAACACCGGGGAGCTGTTTTTT. As protein: CASSSGTANTGELFF.

A single count supports this clone. The genes are TRBV30 and TRBJ1-5; D ambiguous. The CDR3 covers 14 residues. Germline-derived CDR1 and CDR2 are GTSNPN and SVGIG (reference sequence). Trimming cost V 0 bases and J 3 bases, with 9 bases left between them. The CDR3 protein is CAWSVNSYNQPQHF. CDR3 coding DNA: TGTGCCTGGAGTGTAAACAGTTACAATCAGCCCCAGCATTTT.

The chain uses TRBV10-2 and TRBJ2-5, with 7 nucleotides matching TRBD1. J was trimmed by 4 bases and V by 7 bases; bases with no gene match: 6. CDR1 and CDR2 from the germline V gene are WSHSY and SAAADI. The CDR3 covers 13 residues. CDR3 sequence reads: CASMRGLGETQYF. CDR3 in DNA: TGCGCCAGCATGAGGGGGCTAGGAGAGACCCAGTACTTC.